This entry features one T cell receptor (beta chain) sequence. What antigen it recognizes has not been identified. One base away there is no much larger clone; base qualities are not given. Data came from an Illumina NovaSeq 6000. Using 5'RACE with constant-segment primers, TCRalpha and TCRbeta cDNA libraries were constructed, with sample barcodes and unique molecular identifiers added in the process. Trizol reagent was used to extract RNA from every sample. The libraries were amplified in two PCR steps, and the second step added a second sample barcode and Illumina TruSeq adapters. The libraries were sequenced on an Illumina NovaSeq using 2 x 150 bp paired-end reads. Turning to the authors' computational methods: Reads were demultiplexed and collapsed into UMI-guided consensus sequences with migec v1.2.7. Using mixcr v2.1.11, UMI consensuses were aligned to TRA and TRB V and J templates and then assembled into clonotypes. Clonotypes were classified as expanded or contracted when called significant by both edgeR and NoisET, with noise models trained on biological replicates. For edgeR calls, the cutoffs were a false discovery rate-adjusted p below 0.01 and a log2 fold-change threshold of 1. As an exploratory analysis of dynamics, max-normalized trajectories of the 1000 most abundant clonotypes were examined with PCA combined with hierarchical clustering. The CD4 or CD8 phenotype of responding clones was assigned using the separately sequenced CD4+ and CD8+ repertoires. In TCRdb, the public reads were trimmed at Q25 with fastp and aligned with MiXCR, with productive beta chains retained. Each record represents a unique CDR3 protein, reported with the most common genes and DNA among its rows. It is TCRdb's table, rather than the study itself, that gives the V and J calls and clone size. In this sample the table shows about 400,000 distinct CDR3 sequences, 20% to 30% of which occur a single time. Clones ranked in the top ten supply around 13% of the sample.

Ficoll-Paque density gradient centrifugation was used to isolate PBMCs. The data belong to a study of T-cell memory formation after mild COVID-19 (dated by TCRdb to the early 2020s). Describing the broader study: Most TCR sequence clusters were specific to one of the two donors. Longitudinal TCRalpha and TCRbeta repertoire sequencing tracked T-cell clones expanding and contracting after mild COVID-19 in a couple of donors. Two young, previously healthy adult volunteers, one female and one male, were included in the cohort.

The full study reports these points: The detection of some responding clones in pre-infection memory suggests that pre-existing cross-reactive memory T cells joined the SARS-CoV-2 response. The study covered only two mild cases, and larger cohorts including severe cases with pre-infection samples were considered necessary. Contracting CD4+ clones appeared mostly in the CM and EM memory subsets, whereas CD8+ clones were enriched in EMRA. Clones contracting from day 15 to 85 had balanced CD4/CD8 phenotypes, while a second wave expanding from day 15 to 37 was biased towards CD4+. SARS-CoV-2 specificity of the second-wave clones peaking on day 37 was not confirmed.

The specimen was PBMCs or a T cell subset sorted from them (not recorded which). The source is an adult woman who had mild COVID-19 (a few samples of this study predate the infection). The sample titles of this study are shuffled in the database, so cell type and time point are left out; the donor was told from shared clones.

At the DNA level, the sequence is TGTGCCAGCAGCTTGAATACGGGCGGGGAAGAGACCCAGTACTTC. The translation is CASSLNTGGEETQYF. Recombination linked TRBV11-2 to TRBJ2-5; TRBD2 is possibly the D segment (6 matching bases). V and J are truncated by 3 bases and 3 bases respectively, leaving an intervening sequence of 14 bases. Via the germline V gene, CDR1 is SGHAT and CDR2 FQNNGV. The CDR3, cysteine through phenylalanine, is 15 amino acids long. Kept here is only the CDR3 DNA, which spans 45 bases and is read in frame from base 1.